This T cell receptor (beta chain) was identified during a study of OX40 agonist ivuxolimab in advanced cancers. As for the study in general: Patients were given ivuxolimab, an antibody that agonizes OX40 (CD134).

V was pared by 10 bases and J by 1 base, with 7 bases of the junction left unmatched. Germline V lookup: CDR1 LNHDA, CDR2 SQIVND (reference sequence). The CDR3 extends over 13 amino acids. Repertoires were generated with immunoSEQ multiplex PCR, while TCRdb's copy carries only in-frame clones and drops some. The table shows tens of thousands of clones, with 80% to 85% occurring only once. At cycle 4 day 1, cycle 7 day 1, and baseline, blood was sampled. The chain carries TRBV19 and TRBJ2-7, with 7 positions matching TRBD2. The sequence came from an adult with an advanced solid tumor such as melanoma, head and neck, liver or kidney cancer. This sample comprised CD4+ or CD8+ T cells sorted from blood, obtained in a trial of the OX40 agonist ivuxolimab. The chain's CDR3 is CATSPGGSYEQYF. CDR3 DNA: TGTGCCACCTCCCCGGGAGGTTCCTACGAGCAGTACTTC.